The rows below give T cell receptor beta chains drawn from one sample of a study of blood T cell repertoires in COVID-19. Repertoires were generated with immunoSEQ multiplex PCR, while TCRdb's copy carries only in-frame clones and drops some. The table shows 300,000 or so clones, with 90% occurring only once. The sample taken for sequencing was peripheral blood. All receptors come from a woman aged 25 to 39 with COVID-19, enrolled during active disease. The CDR3 runs from the conserved cysteine through the conserved F or W. A D gene is named only where the DNA matches it firmly. Expanded clones are given a class, and other clones once, few, many or no size at all.

clone size	D gene	V gene	J gene	CDR3 DNA	CDR3 protein
.	.	TRBV10-3	TRBJ1-1	TGTGCCATCAGGACCTTGGGGGGGCTGGACACTGAAGCTTTCTTT	CAIRTLGGLDTEAFF
.	.	TRBV24-1	TRBJ2-1	TGTGCCACCAGTGACCCGGGTCCGAAGGCGCACAATGAGCAGTTCTTC	CATSDPGPKAHNEQFF
.	TRBD2	TRBV9	TRBJ2-3	TGTGCCAGCAGCGTAGATAGCGGGAGGGCCACAGATACGCAGTATTTT	CASSVDSGRATDTQYF
.	.	TRBV7-8	TRBJ1-3	TGTGCCAGCAGCCCCGGGAGGGACTCTGGAAACACCATATATTTT	CASSPGRDSGNTIYF
.	TRBD1	TRBV27	TRBJ2-7	TGTGCCAGCAGTTTCGGACAGGCCCTCTCCTACGAGCAGTACTTC	CASSFGQALSYEQYF
once	TRBD1	TRBV30	TRBJ2-3	TGTGCCCGAAGTAGGGGCAGGGGGCTCCCCCATAGCACAGATACGCAGTATTTT	CARSRGRGLPHSTDTQYF
.	.	TRBV5-1	TRBJ2-6	TGCGCCAGCAGTGAACAGGCTGGGGCCAACGTCCTGACTTTC	CASSEQAGANVLTF
.	TRBD1	TRBV30	TRBJ1-5	TGTGCCTGGAGCCGCCCCGGACAGGGATTTCATCCCCAGCATTTT	CAWSRPGQGFHPQHF
.	.	TRBV6-5	TRBJ2-1	TGTGCCAGCAGTTCCCTAGAGGCGAGCTCCTACAATGAGCAGTTCTTC	CASSSLEASSYNEQFF
.	.	TRBV4-2	TRBJ2-3	TGTGCCAGCAGCTCTCTGAGGTGGGATACGCAGTATTTT	CASSSLRWDTQYF
.	.	TRBV9	TRBJ1-1	TGTGCCAGCAGCCCCGACCCCCAGGGAGGAACTGAAGCTTTCTTT	CASSPDPQGGTEAFF
.	TRBD1	TRBV20-1	TRBJ2-7	TGCAGTGCTAGTTTTGGGGACAGGGGACCCTACGAGCAGTACTTC	CSASFGDRGPYEQYF
.	TRBD1	TRBV11-2	TRBJ2-5	TGTGCCAGCAGCCGGGACCGGACAGGGAAAGAGACCCAGTACTTC	CASSRDRTGKETQYF
.	TRBD1	TRBV30	TRBJ1-1	TGTGCCTGGAGGCGACAGGGGCCCACTGAAGCTTTCTTT	CAWRRQGPTEAFF
.	TRBD2	TRBV18	TRBJ2-2	TGTGCCAGCTCACCACCATTATGGACTAGCGGGAAGAACACCGGGGAGCTGTTTTTT	CASSPPLWTSGKNTGELFF
.	.	TRBV7-8	TRBJ2-5	TGTGCCAGCAGCCCCCTCGTCTGGGGGGAGCAAGAGACCCAGTACTTC	CASSPLVWGEQETQYF
.	.	TRBV6-5	TRBJ2-4	TGTGCCAGCAGCCTACGAAGACTAGGGGAAAACATTCAGTACTTC	CASSLRRLGENIQYF
.	.	TRBV5-1	TRBJ1-2	TGCGCCAGCAGCTTGAGCGGGGGGACGGAAGGCTACACCTTC	CASSLSGGTEGYTF
few	TRBD1	TRBV27	TRBJ1-1	TGTGCCAGCACCAGGGACAGGAGGAACACTGAAGCTTTCTTT	CASTRDRRNTEAFF
.	.	TRBV24-1	TRBJ1-2	TGTGCCACCAGTGACGGGAGTCGGGGCTACACCTTC	CATSDGSRGYTF
.	TRBD2	TRBV30	TRBJ2-1	TGTGCCTGGAGTGTAGGGACTAGCGGGACGGAGCAGTTCTTC	CAWSVGTSGTEQFF
.	.	TRBV5-1	TRBJ2-1	TGCGCCAGCAGCTGGAGCGGAGCGGCGAGCTCCTACAATGAGCAGTTCTTC	CASSWSGAASSYNEQFF
.	TRBD2	TRBV6-5	TRBJ2-7	TGTGCCAGCAGTTACGGGACTAGCGGGAGCAGCGAGCAGTACTTC	CASSYGTSGSSEQYF
.	TRBD2	TRBV3-1/TRBV3-2	TRBJ2-2	TGTGCCAGCAGCCTGAGACTAGCTCTTCCCGGGGAGCTGTTTTTT	CASSLRLALPGELFF
.	.	TRBV2	TRBJ2-1	TGTGCCAGCAGGGGACTCTACAATGAGCAGTTCTTC	CASRGLYNEQFF
.	.	TRBV7-8	TRBJ1-1	TGTGCCAGCAGCTCCAGTCCAAGGGGCGGATCGAACACTGAAGCTTTCTTT	CASSSSPRGGSNTEAFF
.	.	TRBV10-1	TRBJ1-5	TGCGCCAGCGCAACGGGCAATCAGCCCCAGCATTTT	CASATGNQPQHF
.	TRBD2	TRBV28	TRBJ2-5	TGTGCCAGCAGTCCCCTGACTAGCGGGTACAACCAAGAGACCCAGTACTTC	CASSPLTSGYNQETQYF
.	.	TRBV4-1	TRBJ2-3	TGCGCCAGCACTACGAGGGATCGGGACACAGATACGCAGTATTTT	CASTTRDRDTDTQYF
.	TRBD1	TRBV6-5	TRBJ1-4	TGTGCCAGCAGAACAAATACAGGGGATGAAAAACTGTTTTTT	CASRTNTGDEKLFF
.	.	TRBV25-1	TRBJ2-7	TGTGCCAGCAGTGAATACAAGGGGTACGACGAGCAGTACTTC	CASSEYKGYDEQYF
.	.	TRBV2	TRBJ1-2	TGTGCCAGCAGTGAGAGCCCTAACTATGGCTACACCTTC	CASSESPNYGYTF
.	TRBD1	TRBV11-2	TRBJ1-2	TGTGCCAGCAGCTCCCCCGGGACAGGCCTGAGGGGCTACACCTTC	CASSSPGTGLRGYTF
.	.	TRBV6-6	TRBJ2-1	TGTGCCACCCAAGACGAGTCAGGTGCCTACAATGAGCAGTTCTTC	CATQDESGAYNEQFF
.	TRBD1	TRBV14	TRBJ1-2	TGTGCCAGCAGCGCGCGACAGGGGACCTATGGCTACACCTTC	CASSARQGTYGYTF
.	TRBD2	TRBV27	TRBJ2-7	TGTGCCAGCAGTTGGACTAGCGGGGAAGCCTACGAGCAGTACTTC	CASSWTSGEAYEQYF
.	TRBD1	TRBV19	TRBJ1-5	TGTGCCAGTTCTAACTCACCGACAGGGTTCGATCAGCCCCAGCATTTT	CASSNSPTGFDQPQHF
.	TRBD1	TRBV7-9	TRBJ1-3	TGTGCCAGCAGCTTAAATTTTCGGACAGGCGCTGGAAACACCATATATTTT	CASSLNFRTGAGNTIYF
few	TRBD1	TRBV4-2	TRBJ1-2	TGTGCCAGCAGCCAAGGGTGGGACAGGGAGAACTATGGCTACACCTTC	CASSQGWDRENYGYTF
.	TRBD2	TRBV30	TRBJ2-1	TGTGCCTGGAGTGTACCGGTAGCGGGAGGCCATGAGCAGTTCTTC	CAWSVPVAGGHEQFF
.	.	TRBV7-2	TRBJ1-6	TGTGCCAGCAGCTTAGTGGCAGGGTCTAATTCACCCCTCCACTTT	CASSLVAGSNSPLHF
once	TRBD1	TRBV9	TRBJ2-7	TGTGCCAGCAGCGCCGGGACAGCCCTGGGGTACGAGCAGTACTTC	CASSAGTALGYEQYF
.	TRBD2	TRBV19	TRBJ2-2	TGTGCCAGTAGTATGGGGCTAGCGGACGGGGAGCTGTTTTTT	CASSMGLADGELFF
.	.	TRBV5-1	TRBJ2-2	TGCGCCAGCAGCTCTATAGCGGATCCGGGGACCGGGGAGCTGTTTTTT	CASSSIADPGTGELFF
once	TRBD2	TRBV19	TRBJ2-1	TGTGCCAGTAGTATAATTGGGATAGCGGGAGGAACCAATGAGCAGTTCTTC	CASSIIGIAGGTNEQFF
.	.	TRBV7-9	TRBJ1-3	TGTGCCAGCAGCTTTAGCCAGACCTCTGGAAACACCATATATTTT	CASSFSQTSGNTIYF
.	TRBD2	TRBV7-9	TRBJ2-5	TGTGCCAGCAGCTTAGGGGGGACTAGATCCGAGACCCAGTACTTC	CASSLGGTRSETQYF